This T cell receptor (beta chain) was recorded in a study of blood T cell repertoires in COVID-19 (dated by TCRdb to 2020 to 2021). Describing the broader study: The collaborator samples originated in the United States, Italy and Spain and spanned the acute and convalescent phases of COVID-19. The material from the prospective study consisted of cDNA or gDNA derived from T cells, B-cell-depleted T cells, or PBMCs. Deeply sampled blood TCRbeta repertoires from subjects exposed to, actively infected with, or recovered from COVID-19 were included in the dataset. A freely available public database, intended as a resource for researchers studying the immune response to SARS-CoV-2, is where the repertoires were released. The samples were drawn from the first 160 participants of the ongoing ImmuneRACE study and from 1,254 subjects provided by 6 global collaborators. The sample metadata nearly always contained a de-identified subject ID, COVID-19 status, age in years and sex. Where available, HLA class I and class II types were taken from metadata supplied by the sample provider and were not determined by assay-based typing. Overall study outcomes, separate from this receptor: Clinical and demographic metadata were provided uncurated, with the amount varying by source and participant.

Collaborating institutions collected whole blood in K2EDTA tubes following their own protocols. For TCRbeta analysis, collaborator samples were shipped as frozen whole blood, as isolated PBMCs, or as DNA extracted from either sample type. TCRbeta CDR3 regions were amplified from genomic DNA using the immunoSEQ Assay, a bias-controlled multiplex PCR. The authors' analysis ran thus. Nucleated cell counts per sample were estimated from amplification of reference gene primers within the assay. Sequence reads were collapsed and filtered to measure the absolute abundance of every unique TCRbeta CDR3 rearrangement. For each sample, productive Simpson clonality was calculated as the square root of Simpson's diversity index across productive rearrangements. In TCRdb, the immuneACCESS table is reduced to in-frame sequences with V and J assigned. These tables do not hold every clone; where another copy was compared, an unresolved V gene accounts for under half, and the others remain unexplained. D and trimming come from the DNA, and the V and J calls and clone size come from that table. The table for this sample lists fewer than 250,000 clones; approximately 86% of them were counted only once. Roughly 0.69% of the sample goes to the ten largest clones.

Concerning this clone: The antigen this receptor binds is unknown. No base qualities exist here, and no much larger clone lies one base off it.

CDR1 and CDR2, per the germline V gene, are KGHSH and LQKENI. From its cysteine to its phenylalanine, the CDR3 spans 15 amino acids. Only CDR3 DNA remains: 45 bases, in frame from the first base. The V end loses 5 bases and the J end loses 3 bases, and a stretch of 16 bases separates them. The V and J genes are TRBV18 and TRBJ1-1; the D segment cannot be called with confidence. Sequencing used peripheral blood. The receptor was isolated from a man aged 40-49 years with acute or convalescent COVID-19. The CDR3 sequence is CASSYGGETYTEAFF. The base sequence is TGTGCCAGCTCATACGGTGGAGAGACTTACACTGAAGCTTTCTTT.